Detailed here is one T cell receptor beta chain. This sample stems from a study of immune characteristics of hereditary and idiopathic chronic pancreatitis. The pancreas tissue came from patients undergoing total pancreatectomy with islet autotransplantation. Sequencing was performed with immunoSEQ multiplex PCR; in TCRdb, only in-frame clones are kept and a portion is missing. The sample lists 9,000 to 10,000 clones, around 79% occurring once. The CDR3 length is 16 residues. The J segment lost 5 bases and the V segment lost 2 bases, leaving 8 bases of the junction unmatched. Germline CDR1 and CDR2: SEHNR and FQNEAQ (reference sequence).

The rearrangement joins TRBV7-9 to TRBJ1-4, with 7 bases lining up with TRBD1. Material for sequencing was pancreas tissue with idiopathic chronic pancreatitis. This clonotype was sampled from a human donor with chronic pancreatitis. The CDR3 spells CASSLQTGYRNEKLFF. CDR3 bases: TGTGCCAGCAGCTTACAGACAGGGTACCGAAATGAAAAACTGTTTTTT.